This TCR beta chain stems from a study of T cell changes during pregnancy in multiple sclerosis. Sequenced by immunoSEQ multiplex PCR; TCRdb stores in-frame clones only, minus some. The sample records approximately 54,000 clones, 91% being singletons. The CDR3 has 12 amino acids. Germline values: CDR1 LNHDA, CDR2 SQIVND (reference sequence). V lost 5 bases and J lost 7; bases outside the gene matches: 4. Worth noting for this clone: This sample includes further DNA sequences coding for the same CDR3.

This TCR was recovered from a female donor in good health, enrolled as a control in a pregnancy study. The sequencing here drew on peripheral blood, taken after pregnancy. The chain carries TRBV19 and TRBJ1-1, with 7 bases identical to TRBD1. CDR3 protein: CASSSRQGEAFF. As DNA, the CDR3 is TGTGCCAGTAGTTCTCGACAGGGTGAAGCTTTCTTT.